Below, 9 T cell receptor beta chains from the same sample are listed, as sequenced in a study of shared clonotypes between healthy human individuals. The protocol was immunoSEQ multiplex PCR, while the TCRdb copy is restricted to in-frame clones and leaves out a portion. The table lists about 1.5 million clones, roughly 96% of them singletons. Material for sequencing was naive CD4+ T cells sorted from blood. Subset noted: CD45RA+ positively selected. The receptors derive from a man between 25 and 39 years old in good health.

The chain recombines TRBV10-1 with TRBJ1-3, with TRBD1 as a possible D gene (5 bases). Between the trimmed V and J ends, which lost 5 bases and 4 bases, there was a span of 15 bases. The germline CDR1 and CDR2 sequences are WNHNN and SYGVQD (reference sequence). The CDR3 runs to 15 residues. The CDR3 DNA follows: TGCGCCAGCAGTCCATCGGGACGGGTAGGAAACACCATATATTTT. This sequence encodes CASSPSGRVGNTIYF.

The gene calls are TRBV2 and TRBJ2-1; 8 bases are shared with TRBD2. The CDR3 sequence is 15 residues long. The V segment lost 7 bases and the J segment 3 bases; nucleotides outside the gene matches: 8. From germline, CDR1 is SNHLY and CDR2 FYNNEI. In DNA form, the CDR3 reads TGTGCCAGCACCAAGACTAGCGCCTACTACAATGAGCAGTTCTTC. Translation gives CASTKTSAYYNEQFF.

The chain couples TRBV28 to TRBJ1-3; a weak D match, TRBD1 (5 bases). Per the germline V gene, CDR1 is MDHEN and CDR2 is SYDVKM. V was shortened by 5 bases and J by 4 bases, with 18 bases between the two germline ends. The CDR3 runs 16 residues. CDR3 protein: CASSPTDGGRGNTIYF. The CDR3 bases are TGTGCCAGCAGTCCAACGGACGGGGGAAGGGGAAACACCATATATTTT.

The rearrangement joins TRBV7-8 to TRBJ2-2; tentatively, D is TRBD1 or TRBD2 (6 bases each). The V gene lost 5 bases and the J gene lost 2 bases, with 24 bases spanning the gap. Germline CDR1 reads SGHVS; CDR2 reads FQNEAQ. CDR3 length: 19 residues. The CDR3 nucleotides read TGTGCCAGCAGCCACCGGAACAGGGACTCCATAATTAACACCGGGGAGCTGTTTTTT. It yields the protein CASSHRNRDSIINTGELFF.

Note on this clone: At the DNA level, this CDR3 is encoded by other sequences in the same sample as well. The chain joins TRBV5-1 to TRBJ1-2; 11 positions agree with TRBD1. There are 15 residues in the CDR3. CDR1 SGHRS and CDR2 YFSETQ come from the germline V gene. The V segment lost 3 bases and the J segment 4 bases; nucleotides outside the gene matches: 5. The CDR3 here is CASSSGQGAFYGYTF. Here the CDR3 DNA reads TGCGCCAGCAGCTCCGGACAGGGGGCTTTCTATGGCTACACCTTC.

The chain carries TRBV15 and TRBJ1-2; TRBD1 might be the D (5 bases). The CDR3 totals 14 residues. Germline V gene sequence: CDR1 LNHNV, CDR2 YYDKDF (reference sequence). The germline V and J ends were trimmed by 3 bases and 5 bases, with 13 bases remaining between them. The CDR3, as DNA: TGTGCCACCAGCAGGCCGGGACTTAATTATGGCTACACCTTC. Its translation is CATSRPGLNYGYTF.

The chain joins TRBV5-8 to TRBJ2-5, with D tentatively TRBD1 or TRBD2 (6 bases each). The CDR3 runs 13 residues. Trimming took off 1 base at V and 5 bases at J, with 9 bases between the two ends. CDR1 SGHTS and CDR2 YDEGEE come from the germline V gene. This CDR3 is CASSLRGRETQYF. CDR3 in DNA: TGTGCCAGCAGCTTGCGGGGGCGGGAGACCCAGTACTTC.

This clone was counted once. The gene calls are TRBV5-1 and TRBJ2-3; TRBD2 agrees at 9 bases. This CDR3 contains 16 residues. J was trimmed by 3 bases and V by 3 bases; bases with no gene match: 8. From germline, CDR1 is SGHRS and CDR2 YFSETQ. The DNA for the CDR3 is TGCGCCAGCAGCTACCCGACTAGCGGAGCGACAGATACGCAGTATTTT. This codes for CASSYPTSGATDTQYF.

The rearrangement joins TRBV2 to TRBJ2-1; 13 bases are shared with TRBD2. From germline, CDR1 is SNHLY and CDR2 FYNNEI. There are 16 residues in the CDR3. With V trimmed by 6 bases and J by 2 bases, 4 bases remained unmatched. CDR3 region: CASRGTSGIPYNEQFF. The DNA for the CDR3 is TGTGCCAGCAGAGGGACTAGCGGGATCCCCTACAATGAGCAGTTCTTC.